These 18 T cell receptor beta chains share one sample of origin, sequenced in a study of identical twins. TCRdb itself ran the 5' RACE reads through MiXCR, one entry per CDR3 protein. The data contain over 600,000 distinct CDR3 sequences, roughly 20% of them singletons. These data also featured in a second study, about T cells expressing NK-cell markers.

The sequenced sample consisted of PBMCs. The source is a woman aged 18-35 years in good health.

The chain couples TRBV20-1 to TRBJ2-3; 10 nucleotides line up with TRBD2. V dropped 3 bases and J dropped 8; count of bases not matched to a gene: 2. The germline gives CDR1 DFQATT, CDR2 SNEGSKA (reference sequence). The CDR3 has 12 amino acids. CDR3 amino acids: CSASLAGATQYF. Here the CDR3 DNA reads TGCAGTGCTAGTCTAGCGGGGGCTACGCAGTATTTT.

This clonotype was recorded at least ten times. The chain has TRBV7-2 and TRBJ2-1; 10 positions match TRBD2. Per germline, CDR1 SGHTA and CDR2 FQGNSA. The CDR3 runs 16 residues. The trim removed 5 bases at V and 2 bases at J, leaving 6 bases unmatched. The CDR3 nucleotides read TGTGCCAGCAGCCCCTGGACTAGCGGACCCTACAATGAGCAGTTCTTC. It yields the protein CASSPWTSGPYNEQFF.

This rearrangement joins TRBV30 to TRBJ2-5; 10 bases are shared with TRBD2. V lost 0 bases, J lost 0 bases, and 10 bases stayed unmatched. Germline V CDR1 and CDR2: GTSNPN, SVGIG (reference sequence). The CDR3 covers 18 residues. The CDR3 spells CAWSVDLAGVGYQETQYF. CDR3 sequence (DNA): TGTGCCTGGAGTGTAGATCTAGCGGGAGTTGGGTACCAAGAGACCCAGTACTTC.

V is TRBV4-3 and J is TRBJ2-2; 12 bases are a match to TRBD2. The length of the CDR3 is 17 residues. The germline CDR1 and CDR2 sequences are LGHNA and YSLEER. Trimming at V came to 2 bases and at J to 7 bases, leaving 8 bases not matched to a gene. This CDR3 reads CASSQYPSGRAGGELFF. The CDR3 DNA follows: TGCGCCAGCAGCCAATATCCTAGCGGGAGGGCCGGCGGGGAGCTGTTTTTT.

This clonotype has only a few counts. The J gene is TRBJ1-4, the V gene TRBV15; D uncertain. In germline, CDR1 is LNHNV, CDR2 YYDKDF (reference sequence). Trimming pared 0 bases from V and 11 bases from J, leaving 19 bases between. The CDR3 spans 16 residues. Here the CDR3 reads CATSRDRRRAEGKLFF. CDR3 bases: TGTGCCACCAGCAGAGATAGACGGAGAGCTGAAGGGAAACTGTTTTTT.

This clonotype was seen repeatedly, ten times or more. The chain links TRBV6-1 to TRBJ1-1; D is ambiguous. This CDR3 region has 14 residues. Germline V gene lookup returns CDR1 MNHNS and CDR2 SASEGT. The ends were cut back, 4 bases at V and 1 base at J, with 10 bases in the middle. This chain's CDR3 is CASSAKETNTEAFF. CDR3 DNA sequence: TGTGCCAGCAGTGCTAAAGAAACGAACACTGAAGCTTTCTTT.

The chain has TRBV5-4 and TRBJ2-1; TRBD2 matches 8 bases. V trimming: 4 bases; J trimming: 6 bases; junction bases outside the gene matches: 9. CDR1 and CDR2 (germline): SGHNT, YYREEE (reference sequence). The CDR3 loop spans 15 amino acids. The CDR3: CASSLSGDLGNEQFF. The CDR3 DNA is TGTGCCAGCAGCCTTAGCGGGGACCTTGGCAATGAGCAGTTCTTC.

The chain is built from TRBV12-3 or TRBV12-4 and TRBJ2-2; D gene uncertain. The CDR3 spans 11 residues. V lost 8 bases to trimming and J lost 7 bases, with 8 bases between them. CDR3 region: CASGPGGELFF. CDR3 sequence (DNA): TGTGCCAGCGGGCCGGGCGGGGAGCTGTTTTTT.

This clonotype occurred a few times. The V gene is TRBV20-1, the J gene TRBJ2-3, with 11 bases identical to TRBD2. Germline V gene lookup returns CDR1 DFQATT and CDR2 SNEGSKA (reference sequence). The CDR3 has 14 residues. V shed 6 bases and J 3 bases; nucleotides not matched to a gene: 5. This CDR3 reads CSANPSGRTDTQYF. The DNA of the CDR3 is TGCAGTGCGAATCCTAGCGGGAGGACAGATACGCAGTATTTT.

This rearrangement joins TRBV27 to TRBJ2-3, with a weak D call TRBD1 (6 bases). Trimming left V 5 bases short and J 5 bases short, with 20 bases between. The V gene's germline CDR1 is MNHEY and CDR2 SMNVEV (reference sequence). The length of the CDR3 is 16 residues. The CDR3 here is CASSPRGRGFQDTQYF. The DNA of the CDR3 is TGTGCCAGCAGTCCCCGGGGCAGGGGATTTCAAGATACGCAGTATTTT.

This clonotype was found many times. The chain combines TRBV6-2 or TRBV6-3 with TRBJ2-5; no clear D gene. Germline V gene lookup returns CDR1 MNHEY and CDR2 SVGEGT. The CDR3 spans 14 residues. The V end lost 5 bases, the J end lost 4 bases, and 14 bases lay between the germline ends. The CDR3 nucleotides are TGTGCCAGCAGTACCCGACTGGTTGCAGAGACCCAGTACTTC. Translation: CASSTRLVAETQYF.

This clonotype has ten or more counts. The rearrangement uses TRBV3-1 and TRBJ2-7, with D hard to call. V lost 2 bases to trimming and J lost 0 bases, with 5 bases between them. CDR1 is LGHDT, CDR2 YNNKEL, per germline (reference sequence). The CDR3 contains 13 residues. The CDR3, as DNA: TGTGCCAGCAGCCAAAGGAGCTCCTACGAGCAGTACTTC. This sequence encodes CASSQRSSYEQYF.

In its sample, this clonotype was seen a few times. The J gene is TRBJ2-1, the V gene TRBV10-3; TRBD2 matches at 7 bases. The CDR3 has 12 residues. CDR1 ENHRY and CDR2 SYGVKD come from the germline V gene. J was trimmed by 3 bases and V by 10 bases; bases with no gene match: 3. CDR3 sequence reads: CATRDYYNEQFF. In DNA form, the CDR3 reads TGTGCCACCCGGGACTACTACAATGAGCAGTTCTTC.

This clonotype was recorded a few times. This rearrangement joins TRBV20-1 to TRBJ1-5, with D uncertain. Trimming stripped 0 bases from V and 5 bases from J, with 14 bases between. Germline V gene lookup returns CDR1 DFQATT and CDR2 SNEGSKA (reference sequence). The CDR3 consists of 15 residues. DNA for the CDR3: TGCAGTGCTAGAGATGGCCGGGCGGGTTATCAGCCCCAGCATTTT. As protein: CSARDGRAGYQPQHF.

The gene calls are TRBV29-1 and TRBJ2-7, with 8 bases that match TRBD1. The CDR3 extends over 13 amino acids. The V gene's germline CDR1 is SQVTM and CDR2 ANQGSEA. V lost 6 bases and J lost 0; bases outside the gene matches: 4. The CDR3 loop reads CSVRDRSSYEQYF. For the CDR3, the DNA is TGCAGCGTCCGGGACAGGAGCTCCTACGAGCAGTACTTC.

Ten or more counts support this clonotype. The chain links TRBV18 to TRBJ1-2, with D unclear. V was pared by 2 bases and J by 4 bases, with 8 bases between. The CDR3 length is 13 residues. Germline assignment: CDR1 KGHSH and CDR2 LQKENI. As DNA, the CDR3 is TGTGCCAGCTCACCAGACCTACTCTATGGCTACACCTTC. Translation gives CASSPDLLYGYTF.

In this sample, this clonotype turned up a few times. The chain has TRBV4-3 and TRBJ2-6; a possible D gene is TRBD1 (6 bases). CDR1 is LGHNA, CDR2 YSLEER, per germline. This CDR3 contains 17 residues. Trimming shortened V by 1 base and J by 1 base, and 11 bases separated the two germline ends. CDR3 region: CASSQAPDRSGANVLTF. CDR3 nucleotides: TGCGCCAGCAGCCAAGCCCCTGACAGGTCTGGGGCCAACGTCCTGACTTTC.

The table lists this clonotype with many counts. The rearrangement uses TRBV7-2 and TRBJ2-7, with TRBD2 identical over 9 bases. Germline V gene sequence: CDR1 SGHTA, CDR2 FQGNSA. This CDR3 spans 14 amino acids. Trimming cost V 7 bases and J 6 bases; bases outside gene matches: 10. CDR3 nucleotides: TGTGCCAGCAACTTTGGGACTAGCTCCGTCGAGCAGTACTTC. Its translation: CASNFGTSSVEQYF.